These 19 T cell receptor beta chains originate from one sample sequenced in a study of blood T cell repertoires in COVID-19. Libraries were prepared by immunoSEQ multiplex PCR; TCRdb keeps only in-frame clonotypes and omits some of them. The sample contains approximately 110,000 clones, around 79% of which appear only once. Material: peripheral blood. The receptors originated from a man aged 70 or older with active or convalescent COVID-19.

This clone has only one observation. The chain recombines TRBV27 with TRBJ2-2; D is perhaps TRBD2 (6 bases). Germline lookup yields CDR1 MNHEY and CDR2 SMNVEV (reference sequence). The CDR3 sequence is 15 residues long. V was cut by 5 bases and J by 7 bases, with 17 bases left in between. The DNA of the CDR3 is TGTGCCAGCAGTAGGAGGGAGCCTAGGGTCGGGGAGCTGTTTTTT. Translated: CASSRREPRVGELFF.

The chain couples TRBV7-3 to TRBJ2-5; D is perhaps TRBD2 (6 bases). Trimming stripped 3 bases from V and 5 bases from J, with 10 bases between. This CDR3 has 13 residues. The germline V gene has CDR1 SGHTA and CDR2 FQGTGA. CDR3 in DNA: TGTGCCAGCAGCTTGGATAGCGGTGAGACCCAGTACTTC. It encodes CASSLDSGETQYF.

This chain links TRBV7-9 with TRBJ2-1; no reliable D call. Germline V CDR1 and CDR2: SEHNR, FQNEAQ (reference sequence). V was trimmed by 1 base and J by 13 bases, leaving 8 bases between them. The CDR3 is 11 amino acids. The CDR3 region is CASSLVLGQFF. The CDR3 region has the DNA TGTGCCAGCAGCTTAGTCCTAGGCCAGTTCTTC.

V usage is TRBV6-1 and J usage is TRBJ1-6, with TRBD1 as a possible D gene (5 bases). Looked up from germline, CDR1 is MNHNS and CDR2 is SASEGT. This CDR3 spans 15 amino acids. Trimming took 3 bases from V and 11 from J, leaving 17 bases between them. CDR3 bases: TGTGCCAGCAGTGAGATCTCTCAGGGAGGCCCACCCCTCCACTTT. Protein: CASSEISQGGPPLHF.

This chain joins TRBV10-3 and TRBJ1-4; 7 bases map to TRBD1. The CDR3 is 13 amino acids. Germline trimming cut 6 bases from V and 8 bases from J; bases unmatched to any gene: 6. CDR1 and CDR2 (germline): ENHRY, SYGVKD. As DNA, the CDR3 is TGTGCCATCAGGAGGCAGGGGGAAGAAAAACTGTTTTTT. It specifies CAIRRQGEEKLFF.

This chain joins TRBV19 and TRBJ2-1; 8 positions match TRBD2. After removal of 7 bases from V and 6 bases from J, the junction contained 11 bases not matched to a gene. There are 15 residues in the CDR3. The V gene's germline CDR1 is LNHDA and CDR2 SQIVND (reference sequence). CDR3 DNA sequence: TGTGCCAGTACCAATGGAGTAGCGGGGTCCAATGAGCAGTTCTTC. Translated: CASTNGVAGSNEQFF.

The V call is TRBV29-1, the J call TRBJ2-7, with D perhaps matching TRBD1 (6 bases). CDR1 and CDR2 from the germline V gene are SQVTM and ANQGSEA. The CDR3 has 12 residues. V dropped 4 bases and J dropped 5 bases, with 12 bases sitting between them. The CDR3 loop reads CSVGRTEDEQYF. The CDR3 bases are TGCAGCGTTGGAAGGACAGAGGACGAGCAGTACTTC.

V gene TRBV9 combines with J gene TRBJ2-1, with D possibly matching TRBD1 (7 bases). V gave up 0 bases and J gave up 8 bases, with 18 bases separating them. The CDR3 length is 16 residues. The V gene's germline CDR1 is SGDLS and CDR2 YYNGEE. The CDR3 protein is CASSVGGRGAAHEQFF. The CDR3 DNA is TGTGCCAGCAGCGTAGGGGGCAGGGGGGCCGCCCATGAGCAGTTCTTC. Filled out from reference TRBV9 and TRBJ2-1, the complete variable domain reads DSGVTQTPKHLITATGQRVTLRCSPRSGDLSVYWYQQSLDQGLQFLIQYYNGEERAKGNILERFSAQQFPDLHSELNLSSLELGDSALYFCASSVGGRGAAHEQFFGPGTRLTVL.

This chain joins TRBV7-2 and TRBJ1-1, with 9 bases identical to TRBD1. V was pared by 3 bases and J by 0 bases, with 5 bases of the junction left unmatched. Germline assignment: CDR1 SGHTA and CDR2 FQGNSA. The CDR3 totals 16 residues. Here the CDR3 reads CASSLRRDRVNTEAFF. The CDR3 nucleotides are TGTGCCAGCAGCTTGAGAAGGGACAGGGTGAACACTGAAGCTTTCTTT. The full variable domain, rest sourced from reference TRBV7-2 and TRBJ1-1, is GAGVSQSPSNKVTEKGKDVELRCDPISGHTALYWYRQSLGQGLEFLIYFQGNSAPDKSGLPSDRFSAERTGGSVSTLTIQRTQQEDSAVYLCASSLRRDRVNTEAFFGQGTRLTVV.

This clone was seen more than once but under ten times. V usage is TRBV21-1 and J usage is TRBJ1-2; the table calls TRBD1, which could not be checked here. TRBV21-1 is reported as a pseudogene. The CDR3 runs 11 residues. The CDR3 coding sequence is TGTGCCAGCACCAACAGGGGCGGCTACACCTTC. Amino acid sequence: CASTNRGGYTF.

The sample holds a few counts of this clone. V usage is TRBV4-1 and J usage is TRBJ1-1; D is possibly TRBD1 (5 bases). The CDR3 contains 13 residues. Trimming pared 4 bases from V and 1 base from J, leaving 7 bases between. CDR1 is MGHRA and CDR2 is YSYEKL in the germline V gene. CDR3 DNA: TGCGCCAGCAGCCCTCAGGGGAACACTGAAGCTTTCTTT. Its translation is CASSPQGNTEAFF.

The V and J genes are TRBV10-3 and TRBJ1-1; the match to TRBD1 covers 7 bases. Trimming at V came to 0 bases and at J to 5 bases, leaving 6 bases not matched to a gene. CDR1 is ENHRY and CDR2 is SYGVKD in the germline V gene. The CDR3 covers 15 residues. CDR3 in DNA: TGTGCCATCAGTGAGTCGACAAGGGGGCAAACTGAAGCTTTCTTT. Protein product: CAISESTRGQTEAFF.

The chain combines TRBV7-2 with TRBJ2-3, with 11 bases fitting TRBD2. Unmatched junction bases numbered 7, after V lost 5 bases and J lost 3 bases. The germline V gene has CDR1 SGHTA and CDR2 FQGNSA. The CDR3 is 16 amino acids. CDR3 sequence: CASSRKGTSGTDTQYF. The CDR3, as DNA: TGTGCCAGCAGCCGTAAGGGGACTAGCGGTACAGATACGCAGTATTTT.

CDR3: CASSQEGQGPYNEQFF. CDR3 bases: TGTGCCAGCAGCCAAGAGGGACAGGGGCCTTACAATGAGCAGTTCTTC. The V and J genes are TRBV4-2 and TRBJ2-1, with TRBD1 matching 10 bases. This CDR3 has 16 residues. V lost 0 bases and J lost 4; bases outside the gene matches: 3. Germline V gene data show CDR1 as LGHNA and CDR2 as YNFKEQ.

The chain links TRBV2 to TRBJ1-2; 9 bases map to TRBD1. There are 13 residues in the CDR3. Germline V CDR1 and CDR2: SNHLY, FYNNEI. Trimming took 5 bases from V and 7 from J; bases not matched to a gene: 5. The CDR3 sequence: CASSWDRAGGYTF. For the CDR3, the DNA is TGTGCCAGCAGTTGGGACAGGGCCGGTGGCTACACCTTC.

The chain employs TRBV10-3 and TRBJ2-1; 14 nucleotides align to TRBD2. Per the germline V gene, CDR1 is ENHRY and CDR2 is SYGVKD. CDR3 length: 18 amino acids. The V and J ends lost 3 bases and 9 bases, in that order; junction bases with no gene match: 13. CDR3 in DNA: TGTGCCATCAGTGACCCGACTAGCGGGGGGGCTCAGCGGGGTGAGCAGTTCTTC. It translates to CAISDPTSGGAQRGEQFF.

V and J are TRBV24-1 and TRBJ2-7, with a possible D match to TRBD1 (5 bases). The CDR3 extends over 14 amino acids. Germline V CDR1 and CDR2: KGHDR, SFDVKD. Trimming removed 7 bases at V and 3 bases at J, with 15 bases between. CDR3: CATSKNTDSYEQYF. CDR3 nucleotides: TGTGCCACCAGCAAGAACACTGACAGCTACGAGCAGTACTTC.

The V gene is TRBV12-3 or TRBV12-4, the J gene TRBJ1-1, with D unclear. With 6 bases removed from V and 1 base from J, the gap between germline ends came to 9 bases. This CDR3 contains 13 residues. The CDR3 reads CASRKTGNTEAFF. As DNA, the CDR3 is TGTGCCAGCAGGAAGACGGGGAACACTGAAGCTTTCTTT.

The CDR3 region has the DNA TGCGCCAGCAGCCCCAGACAGGCGCTCGGCGAGCAGTACTTC. Encoded protein: CASSPRQALGEQYF. The chain combines TRBV5-1 with TRBJ2-7; maybe TRBD1 (6 bases). Looked up from germline, CDR1 is SGHRS and CDR2 is YFSETQ. Trimming cost V 4 bases and J 6 bases, with 17 bases left between them. CDR3 size: 14 residues.